Below, 30 T cell receptor beta chains from the same sample are listed, as sequenced in a study of metastatic and nonmetastatic thyroid tumors. From the PCR reads, TCRdb re-called clones with MiXCR. The sample carries about 14,000 clones, roughly 3.5% recorded once. Each patient came to thyroid surgery without any prior treatment (of any kind). The sequenced material came from tumor tissue. The receptors come from a female donor with papillary thyroid cancer or a benign thyroid nodule (not recorded which). Some clones in this sample may be carry-over from other donors' samples.

J is TRBJ2-7 and V is TRBV6-2 or TRBV6-3; the D gene is possibly TRBD1 (5 bases). V was clipped by 2 bases and J by 3 bases, with 14 bases between them. This CDR3 region has 15 residues. Looked up from germline, CDR1 is MNHEY and CDR2 is SVGEGT. As DNA, the CDR3 is TGTGCCAGCAGTTACAATGCAGGGAAGATCTACGAGCAGTACTTC. Protein sequence: CASSYNAGKIYEQYF.

This clone was seen a handful of times. The chain uses TRBV6-4 and TRBJ2-2; possibly TRBD2 for D (6 bases). The CDR3 covers 15 residues. V lost 0 bases, J lost 1 base, and 6 bases lay in between. The germline V gene encodes CDR1 MRHNA and CDR2 SNTAGT. CDR3 coding DNA: TGTGCCAGCAGTGACTCTAGCGGGAACACCGGGGAGCTGTTTTTT. This codes for CASSDSSGNTGELFF.

This clone occurred a few times. The genes are TRBV6-1 and TRBJ2-3, with a weak D call TRBD2 (5 bases). The CDR3 is made up of 14 amino acids. V was shortened by 5 bases and J by 5 bases, with 14 bases between the two germline ends. Germline assignment: CDR1 MNHNS and CDR2 SASEGT. Here the CDR3 DNA reads TGTGCCAGCAGTCCGGGGAAGTTCCGAGATACGCAGTATTTT. Encoded protein: CASSPGKFRDTQYF.

This chain links TRBV5-1 with TRBJ1-1, with D perhaps TRBD1 (6 bases). The CDR3 loop spans 13 amino acids. CDR1 is SGHRS, CDR2 YFSETQ, per germline. The V and J ends lost 5 bases and 5 bases respectively, with 13 bases between them. Written as DNA, the CDR3 is TGCGCCAGCAGACCGGAGGGGGGAACTGAAGCTTTCTTT. Translated, it gives CASRPEGGTEAFF. The full variable domain, its missing parts supplied by reference TRBV5-1 and TRBJ1-1, is KAGVTQTPRYLIKTRGQQVTLSCSPISGHRSVSWYQQTPGQGLQFLFEYFSETQRNKGNFPGRFSGRQFSNSRSEMNVSTLELGDSALYLCASRPEGGTEAFFGQGTRLTVV.

V and J are TRBV6-1 and TRBJ2-1; tentative D call: TRBD2 (6 bases). V was pared by 7 bases and J by 10 bases, with 23 bases between. This CDR3 is built from 15 residues. The germline V gene has CDR1 MNHNS and CDR2 SASEGT. CDR3 nucleotides: TGTGCCAGCACTACCGTGGCGGGGACCTTCAAAGAGCAGTTCTTC. This gives the protein CASTTVAGTFKEQFF.

The chain couples TRBV9 to TRBJ1-3; D is possibly TRBD1 (5 bases). V lost 1 base and J 2 bases, leaving 13 bases between the germline ends. Germline loops: CDR1 SGDLS, CDR2 YYNGEE. This CDR3 spans 16 amino acids. CDR3 in amino acids: CASSVITGLPGNTIYF. The CDR3 DNA sequence: TGTGCCAGCAGCGTAATAACAGGCCTCCCTGGAAACACCATATATTTT.

This clone turned up a few times. This chain uses TRBV6-1 with TRBJ2-7, with TRBD2 as a possible D gene (5 bases). The CDR3 sequence is 15 residues long. Germline V gene sequence: CDR1 MNHNS, CDR2 SASEGT. The V end lost 2 bases, the J end lost 5 bases, and 16 bases lay between the germline ends. The CDR3 DNA reads TGTGCCAGCAGTGAAAGCAGTCGGGAAGTTGACGAGCAGTACTTC. This codes for CASSESSREVDEQYF.

The chain recombines TRBV27 with TRBJ1-2; D is uncertain. Germline CDR1 and CDR2: MNHEY and SMNVEV (reference sequence). Deletions cut 6 bases from V and 5 bases from J, with 16 bases between. CDR3 size: 14 residues. This chain's CDR3 is CASRGGGRDYGYTF. DNA of the CDR3: TGTGCCAGCAGGGGCGGAGGGAGGGATTATGGCTACACCTTC.

The chain carries TRBV6-2 or TRBV6-3 and TRBJ2-7; no clear D gene. V was pared by 2 bases and J by 4 bases, with 15 bases between. The CDR3 covers 15 residues. Germline V gene lookup returns CDR1 MNHEY and CDR2 SVGEGT. The CDR3 bases are TGTGCCAGCAGTTACCCCCATTCGGAGTCGTACGAGCAGTACTTC. It codes for CASSYPHSESYEQYF.

The V call is TRBV6-1, the J call TRBJ1-1; unclear D gene. With 0 bases removed from V and 1 base from J, the gap between germline ends came to 3 bases. The CDR3 extends over 13 amino acids. The germline V gene has CDR1 MNHNS and CDR2 SASEGT. CDR3 protein: CASSEAENTEAFF. Here the CDR3 DNA reads TGTGCCAGCAGTGAAGCAGAGAACACTGAAGCTTTCTTT.

The V gene is TRBV24-1, the J gene TRBJ1-2; the D gene is possibly TRBD1 (5 bases). Trimming cost V 2 bases and J 2 bases, with 11 bases left between them. Looked up from germline, CDR1 is KGHDR and CDR2 is SFDVKD. CDR3 length: 15 amino acids. In nucleotides, the CDR3 is TGTGCCACCAGTGATTGGCGCGGGGGGAACTATGGCTACACCTTC. Its protein product is CATSDWRGGNYGYTF.

This clone was recorded a few times. V gene TRBV27 combines with J gene TRBJ1-6; TRBD1 is a possible D gene (6 bases). This CDR3 has 14 residues. The germline V and J ends were trimmed by 4 bases and 8 bases, with 12 bases remaining between them. From germline, CDR1 is MNHEY and CDR2 SMNVEV (reference sequence). The CDR3 bases are TGTGCCAGCAGTTACCGGGACACCGATTCACCCCTCCACTTT. Protein: CASSYRDTDSPLHF.

This clone is medium-sized by share. V gene TRBV3-1 combines with J gene TRBJ1-6; a weak D match, TRBD1 (5 bases). CDR3 length: 15 residues. Germline CDR1 is LGHDT and CDR2 is YNNKEL (reference sequence). V lost 4 bases to trimming and J lost 9 bases, with 16 bases between them. CDR3 sequence (DNA): TGTGCCAGCAGCCCCCGAGAGGGGTGGGCTTCACCCCTCCACTTT. Protein: CASSPREGWASPLHF.

The gene calls are TRBV27 and TRBJ2-3, with 11 nucleotides matching TRBD2. J gave up 0 bases and V 8 bases, and 4 bases lay outside the gene matches. The CDR3 runs 15 residues. Looked up from germline, CDR1 is MNHEY and CDR2 is SMNVEV (reference sequence). CDR3 coding DNA: TGTGCCAGCTCGTTAGCGGGAGGGAGCACAGATACGCAGTATTTT. Translating gives CASSLAGGSTDTQYF.

This clone was seen more than once but under ten times. One end of the junction is discordant with germline, which a read error may explain. The chain employs TRBV11-3 and TRBJ2-1; 12 positions agree with TRBD2. The germline V gene has CDR1 SGHNT and CDR2 YENEEA. The CDR3 consists of 16 residues. CDR3 protein: CASSLGPGTSGFEQFF. CDR3 in DNA: TGTGCCAGCAGTTTAGGCCCCGGGACTAGCGGGTTTGAGCAGTTCTTC.

This clone was observed a few times. This chain joins TRBV28 and TRBJ1-5, with D unresolved. The V end was cut by 6 bases, the J end by 4 bases, with 13 bases between. The CDR3 has 14 residues. CDR1 MDHEN and CDR2 SYDVKM come from the germline V gene. The CDR3: CASSFVQRNQPQHF. The CDR3 DNA sequence: TGTGCCAGCAGCTTCGTTCAGCGAAATCAGCCCCAGCATTTT.

Here the CDR3 DNA reads TGTGCCAGCAGCAACGACAGGGGTAGTCGGTTCTACGAGCAGTACGTC. The encoded protein is CASSNDRGSRFYEQYV. The J gene is TRBJ2-7, the V gene TRBV6-1; 8 bases line up with TRBD1. The V gene's germline CDR1 is MNHNS and CDR2 SASEGT. This CDR3 is built from 16 residues. With 6 bases clipped from V and 3 bases from J, the junction kept 13 bases outside the gene matches.

V gene TRBV27 combines with J gene TRBJ2-7; D possibly corresponds to TRBD1 (5 bases). V was trimmed by 8 bases and J by 7 bases, leaving 24 bases between them. The CDR3 runs 15 residues. Germline CDR1 and CDR2: MNHEY and SMNVEV (reference sequence). The chain's CDR3 is CASQPSPTVPGEQYF. DNA for the CDR3: TGTGCCAGCCAACCATCACCGACAGTGCCTGGAGAGCAGTACTTC.

This clone was seen more than once but under ten times. The chain carries TRBV6-2 or TRBV6-3 and TRBJ2-7; 10 bases map to TRBD2. The CDR3 spans 15 residues. The ends lost 4 bases at V and 3 bases at J; junction bases unmatched: 6. Germline CDR1 and CDR2: MNHEY and SVGEGT. CDR3: CASSFLAGVIYEQYF. CDR3 DNA: TGTGCCAGCAGTTTTCTAGCGGGAGTTATCTACGAGCAGTACTTC.

The chain is built from TRBV5-1 and TRBJ2-7; 8 bases match TRBD2. This CDR3 is built from 14 residues. Germline V CDR1 and CDR2: SGHRS, YFSETQ. Trimming cost V 6 bases and J 3 bases; bases outside gene matches: 8. CDR3 in DNA: TGCGCCAGCATCCTGACTAGCGCAAGCTACGAGCAGTACTTC. This sequence encodes CASILTSASYEQYF.

Only a few counts were recorded for this clone. The chain joins TRBV6-5 to TRBJ2-3; D is perhaps TRBD1 (6 bases). CDR3 length equals 15 residues. The ends were cut back, 2 bases at V and 2 bases at J, with 11 bases in the middle. Germline values: CDR1 MNHEY, CDR2 SVGAGI. CDR3 coding DNA: TGTGCCAGCAGTTACGCAGGGGTGATCACAGATACGCAGTATTTT. Its translation: CASSYAGVITDTQYF.

In DNA, the CDR3 is TGTGCCAGCAGTACACGGGGGAAGTCCTACGAGCAGTACTTC. It encodes CASSTRGKSYEQYF. The chain is built from TRBV6-2 or TRBV6-3 and TRBJ2-7; TRBD2 might be the D (6 bases). The CDR3 consists of 14 residues. CDR1 and CDR2 (germline): MNHEY, SVGEGT. The germline V and J ends were trimmed by 5 bases and 1 base, with 12 bases remaining between them.

This clone has just a few counts. The chain employs TRBV6-5 and TRBJ2-2; TRBD2 aligns across 9 bases. There are 17 residues in the CDR3. Trimming removed 0 bases from V and 7 bases from J; junction bases left unmatched: 9. Looked up from germline, CDR1 is MNHEY and CDR2 is SVGAGI. The CDR3 sequence: CASSYSPSGGIDGELFF. DNA for the CDR3: TGTGCCAGCAGTTACTCCCCCAGCGGGGGGATAGACGGGGAGCTGTTTTTT.

This clone was observed a handful of times. The J gene is TRBJ2-1, the V gene TRBV20-1; TRBD2 matches at 14 bases. This CDR3 is built from 22 residues. The V and J ends lost 4 bases and 3 bases, in that order; junction bases with no gene match: 23. Per the germline V gene, CDR1 is DFQATT and CDR2 is SNEGSKA (reference sequence). CDR3 residues: CSATMTSGGADDKFGIYNEQFF. The CDR3 DNA follows: TGCAGTGCTACTATGACTAGCGGGGGGGCTGATGATAAGTTTGGCATCTACAATGAGCAGTTCTTC.

The rearrangement joins TRBV28 to TRBJ2-1; D tentatively fits TRBD1 or TRBD2 (5 bases each). The ends were cut back, 5 bases at V and 7 bases at J, with 12 bases in the middle. In germline, CDR1 is MDHEN, CDR2 SYDVKM. This CDR3 comprises 13 residues. The CDR3 loop reads CASSRGGRNEQFF. The CDR3 region has the DNA TGTGCCAGCAGTCGGGGCGGTAGAAATGAGCAGTTCTTC.

In this sample, this clone turned up a few times. The chain recombines TRBV4-1 with TRBJ1-4; D gene ambiguous. The germline V gene has CDR1 MGHRA and CDR2 YSYEKL. The CDR3 consists of 18 residues. Trimming cost V 1 base and J 0 bases, with 15 bases left between them. The CDR3 nucleotides read TGCGCCAGCAGCCAAGTAGTGGTCACCGACACAACTAATGAAAAACTGTTTTTT. This translates into CASSQVVVTDTTNEKLFF.

This clone was observed a few times. The V and J genes are TRBV28 and TRBJ1-1; weak D call: TRBD1 (6 bases). CDR1 is MDHEN and CDR2 is SYDVKM in the germline V gene. The CDR3 covers 11 residues. V was trimmed by 7 bases and J by 10 bases, leaving 13 bases between them. In DNA, the CDR3 is TGTGCCAGCATGTACGGGGGCTCAGCTTTCTTT. This codes for CASMYGGSAFF.

At least ten counts were recorded for this clone. The rearrangement uses TRBV28 and TRBJ2-1, with TRBD1 matching over 8 bases. The V and J ends lost 5 bases and 4 bases, in that order; junction bases with no gene match: 7. This CDR3 is 15 amino acids long. Germline lookup yields CDR1 MDHEN and CDR2 SYDVKM. For the CDR3, the DNA is TGTGCCAGCAGTACTCCCGGGACAGGATACAATGAGCAGTTCTTC. It specifies CASSTPGTGYNEQFF. The full variable domain, its missing parts supplied by reference TRBV28 and TRBJ2-1, is DVKVTQSSRYLVKRTGEKVFLECVQDMDHENMFWYRQDPGLGLRLIYFSYDVKMKEKGDIPEGYSVSREKKERFSLILESASTNQTSMYLCASSTPGTGYNEQFFGPGTRLTVL.

This clone was counted a few times. The V gene is TRBV9, the J gene TRBJ2-2; D call uncertain. The CDR3 contains 14 residues. V lost 1 base and J lost 1, with 5 bases in between. CDR1 SGDLS and CDR2 YYNGEE come from the germline V gene. The CDR3 reads CASSVTGNTGELFF. The CDR3 region has the DNA TGTGCCAGCAGCGTAACCGGGAACACCGGGGAGCTGTTTTTT.

This clone was observed a handful of times. V and J are TRBV6-2 or TRBV6-3 and TRBJ2-1, with 8 bases identical to TRBD2. Per the germline V gene, CDR1 is MNHEY and CDR2 is SVGEGT. The CDR3 is 15 residues long. The trim removed 2 bases at V and 4 bases at J, leaving 4 bases unmatched. CDR3 amino acids: CASSYELAGYNEQFF. CDR3 in DNA: TGTGCCAGCAGTTACGAGCTAGCGGGTTACAATGAGCAGTTCTTC.